The 9 T cell receptor beta chains presented below share a single source sample, sequenced in a study of T-cell memory formation after mild COVID-19. TCRdb re-analysed the 5' RACE reads in MiXCR, keeping a single row per CDR3 protein. Of approximately 340,000 distinct CDR3 sequences listed, about 15% are singletons. The sample comprised PBMCs or a T cell subset sorted from them (not recorded which). The receptors come from a man younger than 35 who had mild COVID-19 (a few samples of this study predate the infection). Cell type and time point are not known.

The table lists this clonotype with a few counts. This chain connects TRBV3-1 to TRBJ2-3; 7 bases line up with TRBD1. V dropped 1 base and J dropped 1; count of bases not matched to a gene: 2. CDR1 is LGHDT and CDR2 is YNNKEL in the germline V gene (reference sequence). The CDR3 extends over 15 amino acids. Here the CDR3 reads CASSQVGQGTDTQYF. CDR3 bases: TGTGCCAGCAGCCAAGTCGGACAGGGCACAGATACGCAGTATTTT.

The chain joins TRBV9 to TRBJ2-7; 12 nucleotides line up with TRBD1. V was clipped by 3 bases and J by 7 bases; unmatched bases: 5. The CDR3 has 14 residues. CDR1 is SGDLS and CDR2 is YYNGEE in the germline V gene. CDR3 nucleotide sequence: TGTGCCAGCAGCGACCGGGACAGGGGGCGAGAGCAGTACTTC. The encoded protein is CASSDRDRGREQYF.

This clonotype was seen many times. The gene calls are TRBV5-1 and TRBJ2-5; D gene unclear. V shed 4 bases and J shed 0 bases, with 4 bases lying between them. The CDR3 length is 12 residues. Germline assignment: CDR1 SGHRS and CDR2 YFSETQ. The CDR3 region has the DNA TGCGCCAGCAGCCGTGACCAAGAGACCCAGTACTTC. It encodes CASSRDQETQYF.

The genes are TRBV2 and TRBJ1-5; perhaps TRBD1 as D (5 bases). The ends were cut back, 5 bases at V and 4 bases at J, with 12 bases in the middle. Germline V CDR1 and CDR2: SNHLY, FYNNEI. The CDR3 loop spans 14 amino acids. The CDR3 is CASSQDTWNQPQHF. The DNA of the CDR3 is TGTGCCAGCAGTCAGGACACGTGGAATCAGCCCCAGCATTTT.

This clonotype has a handful of counts. The chain uses TRBV20-1 and TRBJ1-3; TRBD1 is a possible D gene (6 bases). Germline V gene lookup returns CDR1 DFQATT and CDR2 SNEGSKA (reference sequence). CDR3 size: 13 residues. V was cut by 5 bases and J by 1 base, with 9 bases left in between. Here the CDR3 reads CSAFGQSGNTIYF. The CDR3 DNA follows: TGCAGTGCTTTTGGACAGTCTGGAAACACCATATATTTT.

This clonotype was counted many times. The chain joins TRBV7-6 to TRBJ1-6, with D possibly being TRBD1 (6 bases). Germline values: CDR1 SGHVS, CDR2 FNYEAQ. The germline V and J ends were trimmed by 4 bases and 3 bases, with 10 bases remaining between them. The CDR3 runs 15 residues. The CDR3 here is CASSSGVGYNSPLHF. CDR3 bases: TGTGCCAGCAGCTCAGGGGTGGGCTATAATTCACCCCTCCACTTT.

In nucleotides, the CDR3 is TGTGCCAGCAACCTCGGTTCGGAAAATGAGCAGTTCTTC. Protein: CASNLGSENEQFF. This rearrangement joins TRBV28 to TRBJ2-1, with no clear D. V lost 7 bases to trimming and J lost 7 bases, with 14 bases between them. This CDR3 is 13 amino acids long. The germline CDR1 and CDR2 sequences are MDHEN and SYDVKM.

This clonotype came up a few times. The rearrangement links TRBV9 to TRBJ2-2; either TRBD1 or TRBD2 may supply D (6 bases each). The germline gives CDR1 SGDLS, CDR2 YYNGEE. CDR3 size: 16 residues. Deletions cut 6 bases from V and 3 bases from J, with 18 bases between. CDR3 amino acids: CASTHQRGADTGELFF. In DNA form, the CDR3 reads TGTGCCAGCACCCACCAGAGGGGGGCGGACACCGGGGAGCTGTTTTTT.

This sequence joins TRBV7-7 and TRBJ2-1; 9 positions agree with TRBD1. Germline trimming cut 4 bases from V and 7 bases from J; bases unmatched to any gene: 8. The CDR3 sequence is 15 residues long. Germline V lookup: CDR1 SSHAT, CDR2 FNYEAQ (reference sequence). CDR3 in amino acids: CASSSPGQGMNEQFF. DNA of the CDR3: TGTGCCAGCAGCTCCCCGGGACAGGGCATGAATGAGCAGTTCTTC.